Listed here is a single TCR beta chain. The specificity of this receptor is unknown. Base qualities are not at hand, and no much larger clone is one base apart. The junction shows trimming of 1 base on V and 0 bases on J, plus 3 bases between the germline ends. The germline V gene (reference sequence) yields SEHNR for CDR1 and FQNEAQ for CDR2. From the cysteine through the phenylalanine, the CDR3 covers 13 amino acids. The read is trimmed to its CDR3 DNA, 39 bases read in frame from base 1. These data come from a study of OX40 agonist ivuxolimab in advanced cancers. For context, the study as a whole: Ivuxolimab was an agonistic, fully human IgG2 monoclonal antibody directed against OX40 (CD134), a costimulatory receptor. Intravenous ivuxolimab was administered to patients every 2 weeks at six dose levels: 0.01, 0.1, 0.3, 1.5, 3 and 10 mg/kg. Of the 50 to 55 patients in dose escalation, about 20 had hepatocellular carcinoma, around 15 had melanoma, 9 had renal cell carcinoma and 9 had head and neck cancer. In the dose-escalation cohort, 70% to 90% of patients were male, and the mean age was 60 years with a range of about 20 to 90. Prior anti-PD-1, anti-PD-L1 or anti-CTLA-4 therapy was permitted, and 35% to 40% of dose-escalation patients had received checkpoint inhibitors. Partial responses were achieved by three dose-escalation patients, of whom one had hepatocellular carcinoma and two had cutaneous melanoma. The point of sequencing TCRbeta in the periphery was to test whether ivuxolimab changed TCR sequence diversity and drove clonal T-cell expansion. The paper reports the monotherapy dose-escalation portion (N ≈ 50 patients) of the phase I ivuxolimab trial.

For sequencing of the TCRbeta CDR3 region, genomic DNA was extracted from the sorted cells. The immunoSEQ Assay was used for sequencing of TCRbeta CDR3 regions. The table comes from immuneACCESS by way of TCRdb, which keeps in-frame sequences with V and J called. Part of the clones is missing from these tables; in studies checked, under half for an unresolved V gene and the rest for unknown reasons. For this sample the table gives 30,000 to 40,000 clones, of which approximately 89% were detected only once. About 25% of the sample lies in the top ten. Overall study results and their limits: After ivuxolimab, more expanded clones were found on average in CD8+ T cells than in CD4+ T cells. The antigen specificity of the peripheral T cells that underwent clonal expansion was not determined. Low levels of normalized T-cell clonal expansion were also shown by some nonresponding patients. Partial responders in the 0.1-3.0 mg/kg groups had among the lowest normalized peripheral clonal expansion, especially among CD8+ T cells. At doses of 0.1 to 3.0 mg/kg, clonal expansion of both CD4+ and CD8+ T cells in blood was seen between baseline and week 6.

Patients with autoimmune disease history or receiving systemic immunosuppression were excluded from the trial. In every dose cohort, peripheral blood was drawn for TCR sequencing at baseline, cycle 4 day 1, and cycle 7 day 1. The samples were drawn from a first-in-human, open-label, multicenter phase I dose-escalation trial of ivuxolimab. Adults with locally advanced or metastatic melanoma, renal cell, hepatocellular, or head and neck squamous cell carcinoma were enrolled in the trial. Before TCR sequencing, CD4+ and CD8+ T cells were separately sorted from peripheral blood. The chain employs TRBV7-9 and TRBJ1-1, with no confident D gene call. The sequences come from CD4+ or CD8+ T cells sorted from blood, collected in a trial of the OX40 agonist ivuxolimab. The TCR sequence derives from an adult with an advanced solid tumor such as melanoma, head and neck, liver or kidney cancer. The nucleotides are TGTGCCAGCAGCTTAGATGTGAACACTGAAGCTTTCTTT. It translates to CASSLDVNTEAFF. With the portions outside the CDR3 filled from the reference TRBV7-9 and TRBJ1-1 genes, the complete variable region becomes DTGVSQNPRHKITKRGQNVTFRCDPISEHNRLYWYRQTLGQGPEFLTYFQNEAQLEKSRLLSDRFSAERPKGSFSTLEIQRTEQGDSAMYLCASSLDVNTEAFFGQGTRLTVV.